Listed here is a single T cell receptor beta chain. Its matching antigen is unknown. The junction had 6 bases not matched to a gene; V was cut back by 11 bases and J by 1 base. Germline CDR1 SNHLY, CDR2 FYNNEI. This CDR3 contains 14 residues. This record belongs to a study of cytomegalovirus exposure and HLA in healthy donors. Study context: Among the 300 to 450 genotyped donors, around 81% were placed in the Caucasian-associated ancestry cluster.

Amplification used 60 Vbeta primers and 13 Jbeta primers. Clones were read by immunoSEQ multiplex PCR, and TCRdb kept only the in-frame ones, dropping some. This sample has some 120,000 clones, with approximately 80% found just once. Study outcomes and limitations: It was reported in a later analysis that an Asian-associated ancestry cluster showed fewer N-insertions than the roughly 670-donor mean.

What was sequenced was PBMCs. V is TRBV2 and J is TRBJ2-3, with 10 bases matching TRBD2. The sequence was collected from a man aged 35 to 55 in good health and CMV-seropositive. The CDR3 DNA sequence: TGTGCCTCCTTACTAGCGGGGCGCACAGATACGCAGTATTTT. Translated, it gives CASLLAGRTDTQYF.